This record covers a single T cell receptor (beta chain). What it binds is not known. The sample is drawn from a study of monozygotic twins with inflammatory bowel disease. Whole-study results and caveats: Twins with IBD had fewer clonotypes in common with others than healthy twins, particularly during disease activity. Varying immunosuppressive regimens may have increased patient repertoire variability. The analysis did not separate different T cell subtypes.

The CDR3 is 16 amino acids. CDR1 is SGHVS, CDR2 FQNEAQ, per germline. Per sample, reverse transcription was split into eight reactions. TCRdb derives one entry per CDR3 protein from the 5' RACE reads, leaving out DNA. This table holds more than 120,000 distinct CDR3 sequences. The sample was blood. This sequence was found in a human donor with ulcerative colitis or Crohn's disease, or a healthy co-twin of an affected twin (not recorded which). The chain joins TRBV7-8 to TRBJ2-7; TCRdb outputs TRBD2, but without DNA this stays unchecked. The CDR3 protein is CASSSAGPQGAYEQYF.